Below are 30 T cell receptor beta chains sequenced from a single sample in a study of graft-versus-host responses after intestinal transplantation (dated by TCRdb to the early 2020s). Receptor amplification or capture employed the immunoSEQ multiplex PCR assay. Entries here come from immuneACCESS through TCRdb and include only in-frame sequences with V and J called. Some clones fail to appear in such tables; in the studies checked, an unresolved V gene covers under half of the shortfall, and the cause of the remainder is unknown. This sample has 15,000 to 20,000 clones in its table, and around 83% of those were observed once. The ten largest clones represent 3.8% of the sample. To isolate intraepithelial and lamina propria lymphocytes from graft specimens, dithiothreitol, EDTA incubations and collagenase D digestion were used. The sample was ileum tissue, taken less than 600 days after intestinal transplantation. Every receptor here comes from a human patient who received an intestinal transplant, so some T cells may come from the graft donor.

The chain joins TRBV10-2 to TRBJ1-2; 8 nucleotides line up with TRBD1. Germline V gene data show CDR1 as WSHSY and CDR2 as SAAADI. Losses at the gene ends were 6 bases for V and 4 bases for J; bases not matched to a gene: 7. The CDR3 has 14 residues. CDR3 nucleotides: TGCGCCAGCAGCACGGACAGGGAGGTCTATGGCTACACCTTC. Translating gives CASSTDREVYGYTF.

The chain links TRBV27 to TRBJ2-7; 10 bases line up with TRBD2. The germline V gene has CDR1 MNHEY and CDR2 SMNVEV (reference sequence). The CDR3 runs 16 residues. Trimming cost V 0 bases and J 3 bases; bases outside gene matches: 5. In DNA form, the CDR3 reads TGTGCCAGCAGTTTATCGAGCGGGGGGGCCAACTACGAGCAGTACTTC. This encodes CASSLSSGGANYEQYF.

The J gene is TRBJ1-3, the V gene TRBV7-2; D is unresolved. The V gene's germline CDR1 is SGHTA and CDR2 FQGNSA. The V end lost 4 bases, the J end lost 7 bases, and 11 bases lay between the germline ends. The length of the CDR3 is 13 residues. The CDR3 is CASSSRARNTIYF. The CDR3 DNA follows: TGTGCCAGCAGCTCCCGGGCCCGGAACACCATATATTTT.

J is TRBJ2-5 and V is TRBV4-1; 9 positions agree with TRBD1. From germline, CDR1 is MGHRA and CDR2 YSYEKL. The CDR3 runs to 17 residues. The trim removed 4 bases at V and 4 bases at J, leaving 13 bases unmatched. CDR3 in amino acids: CASSPGRQTGGRETQYF. Here the CDR3 DNA reads TGCGCCAGCAGCCCGGGGCGACAGACAGGGGGGAGAGAGACCCAGTACTTC.

The rearrangement links TRBV2 to TRBJ1-3; tentatively, D is TRBD1 (5 bases). From germline, CDR1 is SNHLY and CDR2 FYNNEI. The V and J ends lost 7 bases and 4 bases respectively, with 17 bases between them. The length of the CDR3 is 15 residues. The CDR3: CASKTAGTRGNTIYF. In DNA, the CDR3 is TGTGCCAGCAAGACCGCAGGGACGCGGGGAAACACCATATATTTT.

This chain joins TRBV12-5 and TRBJ2-7, with TRBD2 matching 8 bases. Losses at the gene ends were 0 bases for V and 2 bases for J; bases not matched to a gene: 6. The CDR3 sequence is 16 residues long. The germline V gene encodes CDR1 LGHNT and CDR2 FRNRAP. The CDR3 sequence: CASGLVRTSRTYEQYF. CDR3 bases: TGTGCTAGTGGTTTGGTACGGACTAGCCGCACCTACGAGCAGTACTTC.

This chain links TRBV6-5 with TRBJ2-3; D not certain. This CDR3 has 15 residues. CDR1 is MNHEY and CDR2 is SVGAGI in the germline V gene. Trimming removed 6 bases at V and 0 bases at J, with 13 bases between. The chain's CDR3 is CASSAFEASTDTQYF. The CDR3 region has the DNA TGTGCCAGCAGCGCCTTTGAGGCTAGCACAGATACGCAGTATTTT.

In DNA form, the CDR3 reads TGTGCCAGCAGCCAAGCTGGACAGGGACTCGGGGCCTTAAGTGAAGCTTTCTTT. It translates to CASSQAGQGLGALSEAFF. This chain uses TRBV4-2 with TRBJ1-1; 8 bases agree with TRBD1. CDR3 size: 18 residues. With V trimmed by 1 base and J by 7 bases, 17 bases remained unmatched. Germline V gives CDR1 LGHNA, CDR2 YNFKEQ.

In this sample, this clone turned up once. The chain recombines TRBV18 with TRBJ1-5; D possibly corresponds to TRBD1 (6 bases). Trimming took 4 bases from V and 2 from J, leaving 9 bases between them. The germline CDR1 and CDR2 sequences are KGHSH and LQKENI. The CDR3 runs 14 residues. DNA of the CDR3: TGTGCCAGCTCACGTGGGGGCGGCAATCAGCCCCAGCATTTT. Its protein is CASSRGGGNQPQHF.

This clone was seen a few times. The V and J genes are TRBV27 and TRBJ1-1; D is uncertain. The CDR3 runs to 13 residues. CDR1 is MNHEY and CDR2 is SMNVEV in the germline V gene (reference sequence). Trimming took off 5 bases at V and 4 bases at J, with 11 bases between the two ends. CDR3 DNA sequence: TGTGCCAGCAGTATAGGCTGGGGCACTGAAGCTTTCTTT. It translates to CASSIGWGTEAFF.

V usage is TRBV6-5 and J usage is TRBJ1-1; weak D call: TRBD1 (5 bases). V was trimmed by 6 bases and J by 0 bases, leaving 8 bases between them. Germline V lookup: CDR1 MNHEY, CDR2 SVGAGI. The CDR3 extends over 13 amino acids. The chain's CDR3 is CASSQGLNTEAFF. The CDR3 DNA reads as TGTGCCAGCAGCCAGGGCCTGAACACTGAAGCTTTCTTT.

This CDR3 reads CASSPPGQGVYEQYF. The CDR3 DNA is TGTGCCAGCTCACCTCCGGGACAGGGCGTCTACGAGCAGTACTTC. The J gene is TRBJ2-7, the V gene TRBV18, with TRBD1 identical over 9 bases. The V gene end was trimmed by 3 bases and the J gene end by 3 bases; junction bases not matched to a gene: 6. CDR3 size: 15 residues. CDR1 is KGHSH, CDR2 LQKENI, per germline.

This clone came up once. The chain recombines TRBV9 with TRBJ2-1; 11 bases match TRBD2. After removal of 5 bases from V and 4 bases from J, the junction contained 5 bases not matched to a gene. The germline gives CDR1 SGDLS, CDR2 YYNGEE. CDR3 length: 15 residues. CDR3 sequence reads: CASSETSGDYNEQFF. The CDR3 bases are TGTGCCAGCAGTGAGACTAGCGGGGATTACAATGAGCAGTTCTTC.

V gene TRBV14 combines with J gene TRBJ1-2; no definite D call. Looked up from germline, CDR1 is SGHDN and CDR2 is FVKESK. The CDR3 spans 15 residues. Trimming took 2 bases from V and 2 from J, leaving 12 bases between them. The CDR3 spells CASSQQTGENYGYTF. CDR3 nucleotide sequence: TGTGCCAGCAGCCAACAGACCGGGGAAAACTATGGCTACACCTTC.

This chain joins TRBV7-2 and TRBJ2-2, with D possibly matching TRBD1 (5 bases). Trimming left V 6 bases short and J 3 bases short, with 11 bases between. Germline V lookup: CDR1 SGHTA, CDR2 FQGNSA. The CDR3 covers 14 residues. CDR3 sequence reads: CASRPFRDTGELFF. CDR3 DNA: TGTGCCAGCAGACCCTTCAGGGACACCGGGGAGCTGTTTTTT.

A few counts support this clone. The J gene is TRBJ2-3, the V gene TRBV5-1, with TRBD1 as a possible D gene (7 bases). The germline CDR1 and CDR2 sequences are SGHRS and YFSETQ. The CDR3 loop spans 18 amino acids. V shed 0 bases and J shed 1 base, with 18 bases lying between them. The CDR3 protein is CASSLGLGGGLRTDTQYF. As DNA, the CDR3 is TGCGCCAGCAGCTTGGGTTTAGGAGGGGGCTTACGCACAGATACGCAGTATTTT.

This clone is a singleton in its sample. The chain joins TRBV5-6 to TRBJ1-6; no clear D gene. Germline V lookup: CDR1 SGHDT, CDR2 YYEEEE. V was pared by 4 bases and J by 7 bases, with 9 bases between. This CDR3 comprises 13 residues. CDR3 DNA: TGTGCCAGCAGCCTAACGGTCAATTCACCCCTCCACTTT. The encoded protein is CASSLTVNSPLHF.

The chain links TRBV28 to TRBJ1-2; a weak D match, TRBD1 (5 bases). Germline V lookup: CDR1 MDHEN, CDR2 SYDVKM. V lost 1 base to trimming and J lost 7 bases, with 7 bases between them. The CDR3 has 12 residues. The CDR3 bases are TGTGCCAGCAGTTTATCCAGGGTTGGCTACACCTTC. Protein product: CASSLSRVGYTF.

The V gene is TRBV7-9, the J gene TRBJ1-1, with no clear D. The CDR3 has 12 amino acids. Germline V gene data show CDR1 as SEHNR and CDR2 as FQNEAQ (reference sequence). The V gene lost 5 bases and the J gene lost 1 base, with 5 bases spanning the gap. For the CDR3, the DNA is TGTGCCAGCAGCCGGGGGAACACTGAAGCTTTCTTT. This gives the protein CASSRGNTEAFF.

This rearrangement joins TRBV7-2 to TRBJ2-7, with D perhaps matching TRBD2 (5 bases). From germline, CDR1 is SGHTA and CDR2 FQGNSA. The CDR3 is 13 amino acids. Trimming took off 2 bases at V and 11 bases at J, with 16 bases between the two ends. CDR3 nucleotides: TGTGCCAGCAGCTTAATTTCCGGGGTGGAGAAGTACTTC. Its protein product is CASSLISGVEKYF.

The gene calls are TRBV29-1 and TRBJ1-3; unclear D gene. The V end was cut by 6 bases, the J end by 0 bases, with 9 bases between. The CDR3 is 13 residues long. Germline V CDR1 and CDR2: SQVTM, ANQGSEA. CDR3 sequence reads: CSVVLNSGNTIYF. The CDR3 DNA reads TGCAGCGTCGTCCTGAACTCTGGAAACACCATATATTTT.

The chain carries TRBV5-3 and TRBJ2-3; tentative D call: TRBD2 (6 bases). TRBV5-3 is identified as an open reading frame with a role that is uncertain. V lost 0 bases and J lost 2, with 16 bases in between. The CDR3 extends over 17 amino acids. For the CDR3, the DNA is TGTGCCAGAAGCTTGGATTTACTAGCTTTAAACACAGATACGCAGTATTTT. This codes for CARSLDLLALNTDTQYF.

This rearrangement joins TRBV6-6 to TRBJ2-7, with D tentatively TRBD1 or TRBD2 (5 bases each). The CDR3 covers 13 residues. In germline, CDR1 is MNHNY, CDR2 SVGAGI (reference sequence). V gave up 4 bases and J gave up 7 bases, with 14 bases separating them. DNA for the CDR3: TGTGCCAGCAGTTCGGGACCAATGATGGAGCAGTACTTC. This encodes CASSSGPMMEQYF.

The J gene is TRBJ2-7, the V gene TRBV15, with D perhaps being TRBD1 or TRBD2 (5 bases each). Germline CDR1 reads LNHNV; CDR2 reads YYDKDF (reference sequence). The CDR3 is 13 amino acids. V was shortened by 11 bases and J by 6 bases, with 20 bases between the two germline ends. CDR3: CAPAAAGPCEQYF. CDR3 bases: TGTGCCCCCGCAGCGGCAGGGCCATGCGAGCAGTACTTC. The variable domain in full, completed from reference TRBV15 and TRBJ2-7, reads DAMVIQNPRYQVTQFGKPVTLSCSQTLNHNVMYWYQQKSSQAPKLLFHYYDKDFNNEADTPDNFQSRRPNTSFCFLDIRSPGLGDTAMYLCAPAAAGPCEQYFGPGTRLTVT.

This sequence joins TRBV27 and TRBJ1-5, with unresolved D. Germline loops: CDR1 MNHEY, CDR2 SMNVEV (reference sequence). With 3 bases removed from V and 5 bases from J, the gap between germline ends came to 8 bases. The CDR3 covers 13 residues. CDR3 amino acids: CASSLYRDQPQHF. The CDR3 DNA is TGTGCCAGCAGTTTGTACAGAGATCAGCCCCAGCATTTT.

This sequence joins TRBV12-5 and TRBJ2-2; possibly TRBD1 or TRBD2 for D (5 bases each). In germline, CDR1 is LGHNT, CDR2 FRNRAP. The V end was cut by 1 base, the J end by 7 bases, with 19 bases between. The CDR3 is made up of 17 amino acids. CDR3: CASGLAEGTPAGGELFF. CDR3 in DNA: TGTGCTAGTGGTTTGGCCGAGGGGACCCCAGCCGGCGGGGAGCTGTTTTTT.

The J gene is TRBJ1-2, the V gene TRBV5-1; the match to TRBD1 covers 10 bases. The V gene end was trimmed by 4 bases and the J gene end by 5 bases; junction bases not matched to a gene: 5. CDR3 length: 14 amino acids. The germline V gene encodes CDR1 SGHRS and CDR2 YFSETQ. CDR3 residues: CASSTGTGEYGYTF. The CDR3 nucleotides read TGCGCCAGCAGCACCGGGACAGGGGAGTATGGCTACACCTTC.

A few counts support this clone. The chain combines TRBV10-3 with TRBJ2-1; D is perhaps TRBD2 (7 bases). Germline CDR1 and CDR2: ENHRY and SYGVKD. Deletions cut 2 bases from V and 6 bases from J, with 14 bases between. CDR3 length: 15 residues. CDR3 sequence reads: CAISEDRGGGNEQFF. DNA for the CDR3: TGTGCCATCAGTGAGGACCGCGGGGGCGGCAATGAGCAGTTCTTC.

The sample holds a few counts of this clone. The V and J genes are TRBV5-1 and TRBJ2-2; a possible D gene is TRBD2 (6 bases). Per the germline V gene, CDR1 is SGHRS and CDR2 is YFSETQ. V was clipped by 4 bases and J by 5 bases, with 12 bases between them. The CDR3 length is 14 residues. The CDR3 nucleotides are TGCGCCAGCAGCCGCGGGACCGGGACCGGGGAGCTGTTTTTT. Translated, it gives CASSRGTGTGELFF.

The chain is built from TRBV19 and TRBJ2-5; D is tentatively TRBD1 or TRBD2 (5 bases each). There are 15 residues in the CDR3. The V and J ends lost 5 bases and 5 bases respectively, with 18 bases between them. Germline V gives CDR1 LNHDA, CDR2 SQIVND (reference sequence). The CDR3 DNA is TGTGCCAGTAGTGGGACCCCGGGACCCTCGGAGACCCAGTACTTC. Its translation is CASSGTPGPSETQYF.